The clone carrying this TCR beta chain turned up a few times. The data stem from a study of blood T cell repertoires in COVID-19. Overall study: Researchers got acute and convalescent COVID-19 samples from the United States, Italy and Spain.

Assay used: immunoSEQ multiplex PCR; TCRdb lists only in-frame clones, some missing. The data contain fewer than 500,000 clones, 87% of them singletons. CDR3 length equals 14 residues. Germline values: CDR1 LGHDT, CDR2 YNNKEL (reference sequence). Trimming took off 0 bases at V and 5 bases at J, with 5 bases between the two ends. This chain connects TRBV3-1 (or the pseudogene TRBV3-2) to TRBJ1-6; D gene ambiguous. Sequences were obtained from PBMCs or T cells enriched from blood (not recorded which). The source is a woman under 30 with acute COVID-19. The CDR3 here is CASSQELNNSPLHF. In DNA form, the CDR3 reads TGTGCCAGCAGCCAAGAACTAAATAATTCACCCCTCCACTTT.